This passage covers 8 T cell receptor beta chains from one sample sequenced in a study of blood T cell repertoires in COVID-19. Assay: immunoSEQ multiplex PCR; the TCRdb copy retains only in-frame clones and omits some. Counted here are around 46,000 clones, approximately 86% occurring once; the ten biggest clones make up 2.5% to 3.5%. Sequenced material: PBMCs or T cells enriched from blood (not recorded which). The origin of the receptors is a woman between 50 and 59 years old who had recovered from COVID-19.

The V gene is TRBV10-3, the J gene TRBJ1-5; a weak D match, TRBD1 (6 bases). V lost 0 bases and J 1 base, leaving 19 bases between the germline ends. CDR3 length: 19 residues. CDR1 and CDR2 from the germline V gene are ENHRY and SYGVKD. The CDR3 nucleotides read TGTGCCATCAGTGAGTCGCAGGGGTGGGGTGTCGGGAGCAATCAGCCCCAGCATTTT. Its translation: CAISESQGWGVGSNQPQHF.

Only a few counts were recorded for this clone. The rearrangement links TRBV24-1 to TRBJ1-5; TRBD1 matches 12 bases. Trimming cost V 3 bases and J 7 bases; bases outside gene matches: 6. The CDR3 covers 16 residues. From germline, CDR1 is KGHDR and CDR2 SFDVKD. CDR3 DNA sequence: TGTGCCACCAGTGATCCCGGGACAGGGGGCGAACAGCCCCAGCATTTT. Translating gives CATSDPGTGGEQPQHF.

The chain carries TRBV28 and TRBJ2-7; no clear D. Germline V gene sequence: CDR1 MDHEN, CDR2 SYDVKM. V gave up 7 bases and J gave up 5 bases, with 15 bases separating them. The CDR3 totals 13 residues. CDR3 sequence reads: CASNGGWSNEQYF. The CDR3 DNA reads TGTGCCAGCAATGGCGGATGGTCAAACGAGCAGTACTTC. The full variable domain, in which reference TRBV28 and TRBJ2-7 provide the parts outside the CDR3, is DVKVTQSSRYLVKRTGEKVFLECVQDMDHENMFWYRQDPGLGLRLIYFSYDVKMKEKGDIPEGYSVSREKKERFSLILESASTNQTSMYLCASNGGWSNEQYFGPGTRLTVT.

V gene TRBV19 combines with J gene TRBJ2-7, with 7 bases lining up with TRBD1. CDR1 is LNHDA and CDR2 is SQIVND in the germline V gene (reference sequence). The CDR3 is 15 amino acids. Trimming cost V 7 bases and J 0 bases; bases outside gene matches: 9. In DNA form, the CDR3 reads TGTGCCAGTAAGGACACCGGGACAGCCTCCTACGAGCAGTACTTC. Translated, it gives CASKDTGTASYEQYF. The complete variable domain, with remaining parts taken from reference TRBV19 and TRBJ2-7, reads DGGITQSPKYLFRKEGQNVTLSCEQNLNHDAMYWYRQDPGQGLRLIYYSQIVNDFQKGDIAEGYSVSREKKESFPLTVTSAQKNPTAFYLCASKDTGTASYEQYFGPGTRLTVT.

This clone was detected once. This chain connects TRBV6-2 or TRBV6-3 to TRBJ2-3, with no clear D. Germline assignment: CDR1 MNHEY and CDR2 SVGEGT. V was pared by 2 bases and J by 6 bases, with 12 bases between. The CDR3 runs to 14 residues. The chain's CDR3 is CASSYGAVVDTQYF. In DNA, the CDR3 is TGTGCCAGCAGTTACGGAGCCGTAGTGGATACGCAGTATTTT.

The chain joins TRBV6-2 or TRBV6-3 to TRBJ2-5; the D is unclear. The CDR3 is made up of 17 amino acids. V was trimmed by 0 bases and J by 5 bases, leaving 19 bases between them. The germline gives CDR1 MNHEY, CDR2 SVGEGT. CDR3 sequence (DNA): TGTGCCAGCAGTTACTCAGGCCTCGCCGCCTACGGGGAGACCCAGTACTTC. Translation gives CASSYSGLAAYGETQYF.

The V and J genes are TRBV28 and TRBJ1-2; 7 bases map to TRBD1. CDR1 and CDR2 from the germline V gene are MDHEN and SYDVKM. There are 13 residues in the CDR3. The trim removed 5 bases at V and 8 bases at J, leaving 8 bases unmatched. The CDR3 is CASSRTGVGGYTF. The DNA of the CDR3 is TGTGCCAGCAGTCGTACAGGGGTAGGGGGCTACACCTTC.

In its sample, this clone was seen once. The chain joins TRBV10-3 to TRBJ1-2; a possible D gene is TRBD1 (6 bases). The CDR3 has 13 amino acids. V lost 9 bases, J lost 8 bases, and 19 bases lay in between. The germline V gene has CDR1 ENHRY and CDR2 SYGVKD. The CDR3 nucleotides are TGTGCCATTCGGGACACCGGTGTTGGAGGCTACACCTTC. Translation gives CAIRDTGVGGYTF.